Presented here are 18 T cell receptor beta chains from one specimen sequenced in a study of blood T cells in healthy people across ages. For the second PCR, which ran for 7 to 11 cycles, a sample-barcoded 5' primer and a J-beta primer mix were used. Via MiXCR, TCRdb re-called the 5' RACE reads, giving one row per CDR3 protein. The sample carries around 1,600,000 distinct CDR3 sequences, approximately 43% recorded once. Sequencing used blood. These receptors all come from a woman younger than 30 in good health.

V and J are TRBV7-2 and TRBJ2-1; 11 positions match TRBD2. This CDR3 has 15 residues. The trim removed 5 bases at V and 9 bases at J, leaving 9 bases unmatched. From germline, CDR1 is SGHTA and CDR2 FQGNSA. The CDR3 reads CASSILAGVQGEQFF. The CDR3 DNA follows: TGTGCCAGCAGCATACTAGCGGGGGTACAAGGTGAGCAGTTCTTC.

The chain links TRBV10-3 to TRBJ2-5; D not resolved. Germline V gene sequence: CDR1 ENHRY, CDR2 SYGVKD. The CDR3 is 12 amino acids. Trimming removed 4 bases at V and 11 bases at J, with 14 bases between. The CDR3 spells CAISVDWNEQYF. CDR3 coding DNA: TGTGCCATCAGTGTTGACTGGAATGAGCAGTACTTC.

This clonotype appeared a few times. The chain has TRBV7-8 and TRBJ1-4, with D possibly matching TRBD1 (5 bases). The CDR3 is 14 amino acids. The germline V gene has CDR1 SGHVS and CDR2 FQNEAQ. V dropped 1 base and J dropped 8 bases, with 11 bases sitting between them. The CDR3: CASSLEGWDEKLFF. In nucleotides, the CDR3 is TGTGCCAGCAGCTTAGAGGGTTGGGACGAAAAACTGTTTTTT.

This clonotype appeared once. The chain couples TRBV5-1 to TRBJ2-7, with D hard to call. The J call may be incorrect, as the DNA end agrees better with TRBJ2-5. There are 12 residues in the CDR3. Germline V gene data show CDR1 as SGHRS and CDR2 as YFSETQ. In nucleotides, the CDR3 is TGCGCCAGCAGCTATAATCCGGAGACCCAGTACTTC. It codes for CASSYNPETQYF.

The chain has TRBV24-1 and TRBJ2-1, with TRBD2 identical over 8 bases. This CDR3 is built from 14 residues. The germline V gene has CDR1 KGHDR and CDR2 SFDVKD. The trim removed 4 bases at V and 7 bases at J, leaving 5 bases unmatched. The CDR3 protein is CATSERGGKNEQFF. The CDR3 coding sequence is TGTGCCACCAGTGAGCGCGGGGGGAAAAATGAGCAGTTCTTC.

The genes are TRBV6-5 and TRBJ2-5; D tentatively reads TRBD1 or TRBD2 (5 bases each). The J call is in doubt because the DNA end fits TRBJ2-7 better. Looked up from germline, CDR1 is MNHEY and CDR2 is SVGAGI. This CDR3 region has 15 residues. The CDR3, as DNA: TGTGCCAGCAGTTACTGGTCGGGACGGATATACGAGCAGTACTTC. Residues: CASSYWSGRIYEQYF.

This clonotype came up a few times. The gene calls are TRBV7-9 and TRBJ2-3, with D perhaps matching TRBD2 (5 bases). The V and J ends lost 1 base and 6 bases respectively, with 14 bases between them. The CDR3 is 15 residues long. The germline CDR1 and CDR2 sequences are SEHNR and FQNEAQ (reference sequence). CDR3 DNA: TGTGCCAGCAGCTTAGGTGGACTGCCCTCGGATACGCAGTATTTT. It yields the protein CASSLGGLPSDTQYF.

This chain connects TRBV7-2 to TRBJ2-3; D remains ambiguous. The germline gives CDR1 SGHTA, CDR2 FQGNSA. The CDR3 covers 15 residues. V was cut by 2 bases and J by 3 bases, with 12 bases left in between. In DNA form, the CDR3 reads TGTGCCAGCAGCTTACCGGAAGGACGTACAGATACGCAGTATTTT. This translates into CASSLPEGRTDTQYF.

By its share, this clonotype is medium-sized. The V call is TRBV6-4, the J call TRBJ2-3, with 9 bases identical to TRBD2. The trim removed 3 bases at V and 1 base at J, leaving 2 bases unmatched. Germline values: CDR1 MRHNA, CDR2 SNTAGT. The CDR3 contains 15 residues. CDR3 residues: CASSESSGGTDTQYF. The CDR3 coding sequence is TGTGCCAGCAGTGAGTCTAGCGGGGGCACAGATACGCAGTATTTT.

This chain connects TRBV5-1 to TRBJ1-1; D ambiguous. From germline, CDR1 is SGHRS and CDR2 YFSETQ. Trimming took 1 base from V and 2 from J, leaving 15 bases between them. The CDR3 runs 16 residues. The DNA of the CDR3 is TGCGCCAGCAGCTTGATGATCCTGACGGGAAACACTGAAGCTTTCTTT. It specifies CASSLMILTGNTEAFF.

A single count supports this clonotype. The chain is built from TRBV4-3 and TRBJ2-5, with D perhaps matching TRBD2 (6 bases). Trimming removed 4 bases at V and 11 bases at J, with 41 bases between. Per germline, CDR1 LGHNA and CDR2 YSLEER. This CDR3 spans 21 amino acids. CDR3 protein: CASSLYRSGARIESGVREQYF. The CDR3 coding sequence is TGCGCCAGCAGCCTATACCGCTCCGGGGCCAGAATAGAGTCGGGGGTGAGGGAGCAGTACTTC.

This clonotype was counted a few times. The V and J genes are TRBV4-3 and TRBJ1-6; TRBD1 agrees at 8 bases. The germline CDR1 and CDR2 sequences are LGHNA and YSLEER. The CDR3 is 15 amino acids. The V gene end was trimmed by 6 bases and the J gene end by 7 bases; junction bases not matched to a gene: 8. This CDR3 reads CASSSDRGKNSPLHF. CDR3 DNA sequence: TGCGCCAGCAGTTCCGACAGGGGAAAAAATTCACCCCTCCACTTT.

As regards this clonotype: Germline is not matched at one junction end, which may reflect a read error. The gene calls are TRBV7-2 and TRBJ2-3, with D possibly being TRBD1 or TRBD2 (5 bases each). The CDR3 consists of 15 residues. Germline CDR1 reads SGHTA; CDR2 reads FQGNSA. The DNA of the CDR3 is TGTGCCCGCAGCCATCCTTCTGGGGGTAAAGATGCGCAGTATTTT. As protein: CARSHPSGGKDAQYF.

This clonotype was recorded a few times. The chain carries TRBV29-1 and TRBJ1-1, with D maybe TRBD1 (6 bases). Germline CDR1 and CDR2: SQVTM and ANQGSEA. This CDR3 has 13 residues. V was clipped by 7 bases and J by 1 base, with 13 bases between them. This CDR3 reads CSAETGQNTEAFF. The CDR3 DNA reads TGCAGCGCAGAAACGGGACAGAACACTGAAGCTTTCTTT.

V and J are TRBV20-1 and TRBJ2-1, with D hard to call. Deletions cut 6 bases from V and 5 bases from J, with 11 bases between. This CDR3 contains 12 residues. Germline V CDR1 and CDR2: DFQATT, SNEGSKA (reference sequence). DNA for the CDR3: TGCAGTGCAAACCGTCCCCACAATGAGCAGTTCTTC. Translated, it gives CSANRPHNEQFF.

The CDR3 nucleotides read TGTGCCAGCAGCCCCAGGAGCGGGGCCTCCAATGAGCAGTTCTTC. Encoded protein: CASSPRSGASNEQFF. V usage is TRBV6-5 and J usage is TRBJ2-1, with 7 positions matching TRBD2. Germline V gene lookup returns CDR1 MNHEY and CDR2 SVGAGI. Losses at the gene ends were 6 bases for V and 6 bases for J; bases not matched to a gene: 11. The CDR3 totals 15 residues.

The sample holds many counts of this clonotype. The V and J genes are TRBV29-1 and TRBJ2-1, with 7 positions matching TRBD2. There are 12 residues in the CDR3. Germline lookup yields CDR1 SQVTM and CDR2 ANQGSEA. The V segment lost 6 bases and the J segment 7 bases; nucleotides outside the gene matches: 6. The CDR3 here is CSVGDYTNEQFF. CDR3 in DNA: TGCAGCGTGGGGGACTATACAAATGAGCAGTTCTTC.

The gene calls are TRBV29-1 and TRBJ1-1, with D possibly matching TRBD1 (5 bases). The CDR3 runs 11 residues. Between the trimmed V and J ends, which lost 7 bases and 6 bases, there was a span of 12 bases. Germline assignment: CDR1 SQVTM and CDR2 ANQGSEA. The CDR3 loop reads CSAGLSSEAFF. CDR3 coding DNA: TGCAGCGCGGGGCTTAGCTCTGAAGCTTTCTTT.